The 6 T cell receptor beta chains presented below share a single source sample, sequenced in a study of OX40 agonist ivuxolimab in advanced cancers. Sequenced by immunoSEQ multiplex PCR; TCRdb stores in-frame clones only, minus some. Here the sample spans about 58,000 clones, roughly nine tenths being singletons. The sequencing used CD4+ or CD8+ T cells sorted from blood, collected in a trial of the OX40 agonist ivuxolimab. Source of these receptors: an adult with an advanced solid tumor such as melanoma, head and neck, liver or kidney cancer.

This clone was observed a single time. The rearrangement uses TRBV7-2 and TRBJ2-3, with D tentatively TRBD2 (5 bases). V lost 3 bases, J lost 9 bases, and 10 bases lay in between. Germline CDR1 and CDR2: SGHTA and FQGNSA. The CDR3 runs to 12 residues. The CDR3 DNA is TGTGCCAGCAGCTTGGACTTGGTAACGCAGTATTTT. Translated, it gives CASSLDLVTQYF. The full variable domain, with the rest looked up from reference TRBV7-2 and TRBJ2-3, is GAGVSQSPSNKVTEKGKDVELRCDPISGHTALYWYRQSLGQGLEFLIYFQGNSAPDKSGLPSDRFSAERTGGSVSTLTIQRTQQEDSAVYLCASSLDLVTQYFGPGTRLTVL.

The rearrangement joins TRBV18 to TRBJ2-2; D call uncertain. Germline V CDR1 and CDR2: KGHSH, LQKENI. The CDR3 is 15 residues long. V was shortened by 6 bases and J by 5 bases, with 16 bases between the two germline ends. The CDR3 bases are TGTGCCAGCTCCTCCCAACCCACCGGGACCGGGGAGCTGTTTTTT. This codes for CASSSQPTGTGELFF.

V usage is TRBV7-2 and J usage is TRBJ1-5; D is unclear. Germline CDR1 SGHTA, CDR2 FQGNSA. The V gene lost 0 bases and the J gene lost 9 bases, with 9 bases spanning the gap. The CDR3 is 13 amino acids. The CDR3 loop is CASSLAGAGPQHF. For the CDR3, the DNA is TGTGCCAGCAGCTTAGCGGGAGCGGGGCCCCAGCATTTT.

In DNA, the CDR3 is TGCGCCAGCAGCCAAGGGAGGCAGGGTAATCAGCCCCAGCATTTT. This codes for CASSQGRQGNQPQHF. The chain links TRBV4-1 to TRBJ1-5, with a weak D call TRBD1 (5 bases). The CDR3 is made up of 15 amino acids. Germline values: CDR1 MGHRA, CDR2 YSYEKL. With 1 base removed from V and 4 bases from J, the gap between germline ends came to 11 bases.

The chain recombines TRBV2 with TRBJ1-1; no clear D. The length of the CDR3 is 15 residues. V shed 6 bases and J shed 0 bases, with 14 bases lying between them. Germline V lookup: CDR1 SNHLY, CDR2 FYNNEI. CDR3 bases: TGTGCCAGCAGGAGCGAGGGAAGTGTGAACACTGAAGCTTTCTTT. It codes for CASRSEGSVNTEAFF.

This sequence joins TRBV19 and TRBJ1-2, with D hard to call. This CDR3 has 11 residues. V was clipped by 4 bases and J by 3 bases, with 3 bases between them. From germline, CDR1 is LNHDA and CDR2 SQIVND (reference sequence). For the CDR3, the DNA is TGTGCCAGTAGTAGCTACTATGGCTACACCTTC. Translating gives CASSSYYGYTF.